This TCR beta chain was obtained from a study of CD8 T cells in Susac syndrome. RNA totalling about 0.45 to 1 ug underwent reverse transcription with random hexamers. Amplification of TCR beta CDR3 used immunoSEQ multiplex PCR across 54 Vbeta and 13 Jbeta. One entry per CDR3 protein, called by TCRdb with MiXCR from the immunoSEQ multiplex PCR reads. There are 200,000 or so distinct CDR3 sequences in the sample; about 96% occur only once, and approximately 0.097% lies in the top ten. The CDR3 is made up of 15 amino acids. Germline V lookup: CDR1 SGHAT, CDR2 FQNNGV. Trimming removed 4 bases from V and 6 bases from J, with 18 bases in between. Sequencing of TCR beta covered CD8+ and CD4+ T cells obtained from blood.

The chain carries TRBV11-2 and TRBJ1-2; D is perhaps TRBD1 (5 bases). The specimen was CD4+ T cells from PBMCs. This TCR was recovered from a human donor with multiple sclerosis. The CDR3 protein is CASSSPGGRGDGYTF. CDR3 DNA: TGTGCCAGCAGCTCACCCGGGGGTAGGGGTGATGGCTACACCTTC.